The T cell receptor (beta chain) described here comes from a study of blood T cell repertoires in COVID-19. The germline CDR1 and CDR2 sequences are SGHVS and FQNEAQ. V lost 5 bases and J 5 bases, leaving 16 bases between the germline ends. The CDR3 is 15 amino acids. Some clones are missing from TCRdb's copy, which holds only in-frame ones; the method was immunoSEQ multiplex PCR. The sample records approximately 240,000 clones, 84% being singletons. The receptor comes from a woman older than 75 with active or convalescent COVID-19. Sequencing was done on a sample of peripheral blood. V is TRBV7-8 and J is TRBJ1-5, with D possibly being TRBD1 (5 bases). CDR3 DNA: TGTGCCAGCAGCGCCGACACGGGGGGGGATCAGCCCCAGCATTTT. Protein product: CASSADTGGDQPQHF.